This T cell receptor (beta chain) was recorded in a study of blood T cell repertoires in COVID-19 (dated by TCRdb to about 2020). General notes on the study: Samples covering the acute and convalescent phases of COVID-19 were provided by collaborators in the United States, Italy and Spain. The prospective study material was composed of cDNA or gDNA derived from T cells, B-cell-depleted T cells, or PBMCs. Deeply sampled blood TCRbeta repertoires from subjects exposed to, actively infected with, or recovered from COVID-19 were included in the dataset. A freely available public database, intended as a resource for researchers studying the immune response to SARS-CoV-2, is where the repertoires were released. The samples were drawn from the first 160 participants of the ongoing ImmuneRACE study and from 1,254 subjects provided by 6 global collaborators. A de-identified subject ID, COVID-19 status, age in years and sex were almost always included in the sample metadata. Where available, HLA class I and class II types were taken from metadata supplied by the sample provider and were not determined by assay-based typing. General findings and caveats noted by the study authors: The amount of clinical and demographic metadata varied by source and participant and was provided uncurated.

The immunoSEQ Assay, a bias-controlled multiplex PCR, was used to amplify TCRbeta CDR3 regions from genomic DNA. Regarding the original processing steps: The number of nucleated cells in each sample was estimated from the amplification of reference gene primers within the assay. To quantify the absolute abundance of each unique TCRbeta CDR3 rearrangement, sequence reads were collapsed and filtered. For each sample, productive Simpson clonality was calculated as the square root of Simpson's diversity index across productive rearrangements. TCRdb stores this immuneACCESS table with in-frame sequences only. Part of the clones is absent; in the studies checked, under half of the shortfall reflects unresolved V genes, and no reason is known for the rest. From that table come the V and J calls and clone size; the DNA was used to work out D and trimming. The sample table records 150,000 to 200,000 clones; approximately 86% of these occur just once. Of the sample, roughly 2.5% is held by the ten largest clones.

Points on this clone: The clone's antigen remains unknown. Base qualities are not recorded, but no much larger clone differs from it by a single base.

The CDR3 sequence holds 17 residues, the cysteine and phenylalanine included. The entry retains the CDR3 DNA only, 51 bases that are in frame from base 1. Germline trimming amounts to 3 bases on V and 10 bases on J, with 14 as the count of junction bases outside the gene matches. The collaborating institutions used their own protocols to collect whole blood in K2EDTA tubes. For TCRbeta analysis, collaborators shipped samples in one of three forms: frozen whole blood, isolated PBMCs, or DNA extracted from either of those sample types. The TCR sequence derives from a man in his forties or fifties with active or convalescent COVID-19. The rearrangement joined TRBV23-1 to TRBJ1-6, with TRBD1 matching 8 junction bases. TRBV23-1 is classed as an ORF, of uncertain function. Sequenced sample: peripheral blood. The DNA reads as follows: TGCGCCAGCAGTCACCGGTTTCCAGGGGGCGTAGAGTCACCCCTCCACTTT. Its coded protein is CASSHRFPGGVESPLHF.